This T cell receptor (beta chain) was profiled in a study of blood T cells in healthy people across ages. A few counts support this clonotype. The second PCR ran roughly 6 to 11 cycles with a sample-barcoded 5' primer and J-beta primers. TCRdb re-called the 5' RACE reads with MiXCR, one entry per CDR3 protein. Of around 1,600,000 distinct CDR3 sequences listed, under 55% are singletons. Trimming cost V 1 base and J 2 bases; bases outside gene matches: 4. The CDR3 contains 15 residues. Germline V gene lookup returns CDR1 DFQATT and CDR2 SNEGSKA (reference sequence). This sequence was found in a woman in her late teens or twenties in good health. Sample: blood. The V gene is TRBV20-1, the J gene TRBJ2-1; 8 bases fit TRBD1. The CDR3: CSARGTGTTYNEQFF. The CDR3 DNA is TGCAGTGCTAGAGGGACAGGGACAACCTACAATGAGCAGTTCTTC.